This passage covers 9 T cell receptor beta chains from one sample sequenced in a study of T-cell memory formation after mild COVID-19. TCRdb processed the 5' RACE reads anew with MiXCR; each CDR3 protein has one entry. Of 450,000 to 700,000 distinct CDR3 sequences listed, over 15% were seen once; the top ten hold 12%. The sample taken for sequencing was PBMCs or a T cell subset sorted from them (not recorded which). Source of these receptors: an adult woman who had mild COVID-19 (a few samples of this study predate the infection). Cell type and time point are not known.

This clonotype was seen at least ten times. This chain joins TRBV18 and TRBJ2-5; D is unresolved. Trimming removed 0 bases at V and 7 bases at J, with 18 bases between. This CDR3 is built from 16 residues. Germline CDR1 and CDR2: KGHSH and LQKENI. The CDR3 loop is CASSPPTVGIERTQYF. CDR3 sequence (DNA): TGTGCCAGCTCACCACCGACGGTAGGGATCGAACGGACCCAGTACTTC.

The CDR3 protein is CASSHESGAKSTDTQYF. CDR3 nucleotides: TGCGCCAGCAGCCACGAATCCGGGGCGAAGAGTACAGATACGCAGTATTTT. The rearrangement links TRBV4-1 to TRBJ2-3, with D perhaps being TRBD1 or TRBD2 (5 bases each). Trimming stripped 3 bases from V and 3 bases from J, with 19 bases between. Per germline, CDR1 MGHRA and CDR2 YSYEKL. The CDR3 runs to 17 residues.

The chain combines TRBV19 with TRBJ2-7; D perhaps matches TRBD2 (6 bases). The length of the CDR3 is 15 residues. Germline lookup yields CDR1 LNHDA and CDR2 SQIVND (reference sequence). V was shortened by 2 bases and J by 0 bases, with 11 bases between the two germline ends. CDR3 amino acids: CASSISGLSSYEQYF. CDR3 nucleotides: TGTGCCAGTAGTATAAGCGGGTTGAGCTCCTACGAGCAGTACTTC.

The V and J genes are TRBV20-1 and TRBJ1-1; D ambiguous. CDR3 length: 13 amino acids. Germline-derived CDR1 and CDR2 are DFQATT and SNEGSKA (reference sequence). V lost 6 bases, J lost 6 bases, and 17 bases lay in between. CDR3 sequence: CSAHTGIASEAFF. CDR3 in DNA: TGCAGTGCCCACACCGGTATAGCGTCTGAAGCTTTCTTT.

This clonotype was counted only a few times. V usage is TRBV7-9 and J usage is TRBJ1-5; D is unclear. The CDR3 is 12 residues long. Per germline, CDR1 SEHNR and CDR2 FQNEAQ (reference sequence). V lost 8 bases and J lost 7, with 12 bases in between. The CDR3: CASSHERQPQHF. Here the CDR3 DNA reads TGTGCCAGCTCTCACGAGAGGCAGCCCCAGCATTTT.

The rearrangement joins TRBV7-2 to TRBJ1-1, with D possibly being TRBD1 (5 bases). Trimming left V 5 bases short and J 5 bases short, with 15 bases between. Germline loops: CDR1 SGHTA, CDR2 FQGNSA. This CDR3 contains 14 residues. As DNA, the CDR3 is TGTGCCAGCAGCCTCCTAGGGTCAGGGACTGAAGCTTTCTTT. It encodes CASSLLGSGTEAFF.

This clonotype was detected only a few times. V usage is TRBV7-9 and J usage is TRBJ1-3, with D unresolved. The ends were cut back, 3 bases at V and 2 bases at J, with 14 bases in the middle. Germline loops: CDR1 SEHNR, CDR2 FQNEAQ (reference sequence). The CDR3 has 16 residues. CDR3 nucleotides: TGTGCCAGCAGCTTTCCGGCCCCAACGACTGGAAACACCATATATTTT. Translated: CASSFPAPTTGNTIYF.

The chain uses TRBV4-1 and TRBJ2-5; D not certain. The CDR3 is 13 amino acids. Trimming shortened V by 1 base and J by 4 bases, and 7 bases separated the two germline ends. Per the germline V gene, CDR1 is MGHRA and CDR2 is YSYEKL. CDR3 region: CASSQVLSETQYF. Here the CDR3 DNA reads TGCGCCAGCAGCCAAGTCCTTTCAGAGACCCAGTACTTC.

V usage is TRBV20-1 and J usage is TRBJ1-2; 7 bases map to TRBD1. The V segment lost 0 bases and the J segment 7 bases; nucleotides outside the gene matches: 11. Germline CDR1 reads DFQATT; CDR2 reads SNEGSKA (reference sequence). This CDR3 has 15 residues. Written as DNA, the CDR3 is TGCAGTGCTAGAGAGATACAGGGGAGGAATTCTGGCTACACCTTC. This sequence encodes CSAREIQGRNSGYTF.